This entry lists 17 T cell receptor beta chains sequenced from one sample in a study of a mutant IDH1 vaccine in newly diagnosed glioma. Time point in this sample: week 47, end of study. Each dose delivered 300 ug of mutant IDH1 20-mer peptide subcutaneously with imiquimod. The antigens these receptors bind are not known. Sequenced by immunoSEQ multiplex PCR; TCRdb stores in-frame clones only, minus some. The sample has under 60,000 clones; about 80% are singletons. Sequenced here: PBMCs, sampled from a glioma patient whose treatment included an IDH1 peptide vaccine. These receptors all stem from a woman aged 35 to 49 with glioma. Some clones in this sample may be carry-over from other donors' samples.

The V gene is TRBV10-3, the J gene TRBJ1-6; D unresolved. The CDR3 has 12 residues. The germline gives CDR1 ENHRY, CDR2 SYGVKD. V dropped 0 bases and J dropped 11 bases, with 5 bases sitting between them. The CDR3 sequence: CAISESNPPLHF. The CDR3 DNA reads as TGTGCCATCAGTGAGTCTAACCCACCCCTCCACTTT.

Turning to this clone: Other DNA variants within this sample encode the same CDR3. The chain combines TRBV9 with TRBJ2-5, with D hard to call. V was cut by 0 bases and J by 5 bases, with 5 bases left in between. The CDR3 is 12 amino acids. Germline CDR1 and CDR2: SGDLS and YYNGEE. For the CDR3, the DNA is TGTGCCAGCAGCGTAGTGGGTGAGACCCAGTACTTC. Translating it yields CASSVVGETQYF.

V gene TRBV7-9 combines with J gene TRBJ2-7; no reliable D call. V dropped 5 bases and J dropped 0 bases, with 5 bases sitting between them. CDR1 and CDR2 from the germline V gene are SEHNR and FQNEAQ (reference sequence). CDR3 length: 12 residues. CDR3 in DNA: TGTGCCAGCAGCCCATCCTCCTACGAGCAGTACTTC. It translates to CASSPSSYEQYF.

V and J are TRBV30 and TRBJ2-1; the D is unclear. V was pared by 0 bases and J by 4 bases, with 10 bases between. Germline assignment: CDR1 GTSNPN and CDR2 SVGIG (reference sequence). There are 14 residues in the CDR3. CDR3 coding DNA: TGTGCCTGGAGTGTGGACCTTGGGTACAATGAGCAGTTCTTC. Translated: CAWSVDLGYNEQFF. The whole variable domain, filled in from reference TRBV30 and TRBJ2-1, reads SQTIHQWPATLVQPVGSPLSLECTVEGTSNPNLYWYRQAAGRGLQLLFYSVGIGQISSEVPQNLSASRPQDRQFILSSKKLLLSDSGFYLCAWSVDLGYNEQFFGPGTRLTVL.

This chain's CDR3 is CASSLTGGSSPLHF. The DNA for the CDR3 is TGTGCCAGCAGCTTGACAGGGGGCAGTTCACCCCTCCACTTT. This chain connects TRBV11-2 to TRBJ1-6; 10 bases line up with TRBD1. This CDR3 is built from 14 residues. V lost 3 bases, J lost 9 bases, and 2 bases stayed unmatched. In germline, CDR1 is SGHAT, CDR2 FQNNGV.

The V and J genes are TRBV30 and TRBJ2-5; D is possibly TRBD2 (6 bases). V was cut by 5 bases and J by 4 bases, with 11 bases left in between. The CDR3 sequence is 12 residues long. In germline, CDR1 is GTSNPN, CDR2 SVGIG (reference sequence). This CDR3 is CAWGTGVETQYF. As DNA, the CDR3 is TGTGCCTGGGGGACTGGGGTAGAGACCCAGTACTTC.

This chain links TRBV9 with TRBJ2-5; TRBD1 matches 8 bases. Per the germline V gene, CDR1 is SGDLS and CDR2 is YYNGEE. The CDR3 length is 16 residues. V lost 3 bases and J lost 1; bases outside the gene matches: 8. The CDR3 region is CASSAGTGGSQETQYF. CDR3 nucleotide sequence: TGTGCCAGCAGCGCGGGGACAGGAGGGAGCCAAGAGACCCAGTACTTC.

The gene calls are TRBV18 and TRBJ1-1; a possible D gene is TRBD1 (5 bases). This CDR3 has 12 residues. The V end lost 6 bases, the J end lost 7 bases, and 12 bases lay between the germline ends. Germline CDR1 and CDR2: KGHSH and LQKENI. The CDR3 coding sequence is TGTGCCAGCTCGCCGGGGCGGCATGAAGCTTTCTTT. It is translated as CASSPGRHEAFF.

The chain employs TRBV7-2 and TRBJ2-7; D unresolved. This CDR3 is 13 amino acids long. Germline V lookup: CDR1 SGHTA, CDR2 FQGNSA. V lost 4 bases and J lost 3, with 10 bases in between. CDR3 in DNA: TGTGCCAGCAGCTCCCCCGACGGCTACGAGCAGTACTTC. This gives the protein CASSSPDGYEQYF.

This rearrangement joins TRBV9 to TRBJ1-3; 10 nucleotides agree with TRBD1. The CDR3 has 15 amino acids. Germline V gene lookup returns CDR1 SGDLS and CDR2 YYNGEE. J lost 2 bases, V lost 2 bases, and 1 base had no gene match. CDR3 in DNA: TGTGCCAGCAGCGTCGACAGGGGGCCTGGAAACACCATATATTTT. As protein: CASSVDRGPGNTIYF.

This clone appeared a few times. The rearrangement links TRBV5-6 to TRBJ1-4; D is possibly TRBD1 (5 bases). The CDR3 is made up of 16 amino acids. V dropped 0 bases and J dropped 4 bases, with 13 bases sitting between them. The germline gives CDR1 SGHDT, CDR2 YYEEEE. The CDR3 sequence is CASSLVGATSNEKLFF. CDR3 in DNA: TGTGCCAGCAGCTTGGTTGGGGCAACCAGTAATGAAAAACTGTTTTTT.

This chain connects TRBV7-2 to TRBJ2-2; D is perhaps TRBD1 (6 bases). Germline assignment: CDR1 SGHTA and CDR2 FQGNSA. The length of the CDR3 is 17 residues. V lost 1 base, J lost 1 base, and 13 bases lay in between. Written as DNA, the CDR3 is TGTGCCAGCAGCTTAGGGGCAGGGGCCCAGAACACCGGGGAGCTGTTTTTT. Its protein is CASSLGAGAQNTGELFF.

The count of this clone is one. The chain uses TRBV13 and TRBJ2-5, with TRBD2 matching over 8 bases. V dropped 5 bases and J dropped 1; count of bases not matched to a gene: 3. The CDR3 runs 14 residues. Germline CDR1 PRHDT, CDR2 FYEKMQ (reference sequence). The CDR3 protein is CASSDRGGQETQYF. The CDR3 DNA reads TGTGCCAGCAGCGACCGGGGGGGCCAAGAGACCCAGTACTTC.

This chain connects TRBV19 to TRBJ1-1, with 11 bases lining up with TRBD1. Germline CDR1 is LNHDA and CDR2 is SQIVND (reference sequence). CDR3 length: 14 amino acids. Losses at the gene ends were 9 bases for V and 4 bases for J; bases not matched to a gene: 7. CDR3 sequence: CASTPGQGGTEAFF. Written as DNA, the CDR3 is TGTGCCAGCACACCGGGACAGGGGGGCACTGAAGCTTTCTTT.

The chain couples TRBV6-5 to TRBJ1-4; D perhaps matches TRBD1 (5 bases). Germline V gene data show CDR1 as MNHEY and CDR2 as SVGAGI. The CDR3 length is 15 residues. Trimming cost V 0 bases and J 4 bases, with 9 bases left between them. CDR3 residues: CASSYSGDLNEKLFF. In nucleotides, the CDR3 is TGTGCCAGCAGTTACTCAGGGGACCTTAATGAAAAACTGTTTTTT.

The genes are TRBV4-3 and TRBJ1-2, with TRBD1 as a possible D gene (5 bases). The V and J ends lost 0 bases and 2 bases respectively, with 13 bases between them. CDR3 length: 16 residues. The germline V gene has CDR1 LGHNA and CDR2 YSLEER. CDR3 coding DNA: TGCGCCAGCAGCCAAGATTGGTTGACAGCGAACTATGGCTACACCTTC. Protein: CASSQDWLTANYGYTF.

V usage is TRBV11-2 and J usage is TRBJ1-2, with TRBD1 identical over 11 bases. The junction had 13 bases not matched to a gene; V was cut back by 6 bases and J by 7 bases. Per the germline V gene, CDR1 is SGHAT and CDR2 is FQNNGV. The CDR3 sequence is 16 residues long. This CDR3 is CASSSWTGGTFFGYTF. Written as DNA, the CDR3 is TGTGCCAGCAGTTCCTGGACAGGGGGCACATTTTTTGGCTACACCTTC.